Listed here is a single T cell receptor (beta chain). The entry originates in a study of blood T cell repertoires in COVID-19. Overall study context: Spain, Italy and the United States supplied samples that represented acute and convalescent COVID-19. T cells, B-cell-depleted T cells, or PBMCs supplied cDNA or gDNA.

Germline V gene data show CDR1 as MNHEY and CDR2 as SMNVEV (reference sequence). Trimming removed 7 bases at V and 6 bases at J, with 15 bases between. The CDR3 is made up of 13 amino acids. Original methodology: Estimation of nucleated cell counts relied on the amplification of reference gene primers. Only in-frame clones appear in the TCRdb table, and some are missing; sequencing was by immunoSEQ multiplex PCR. The V and J calls and clone size are taken from that table; D and trimming were inferred from the DNA. The table includes under 95,000 clones, more than 70% detected once. The chain uses TRBV27 and TRBJ1-1; TRBD1 might be the D (5 bases). Material for sequencing was peripheral blood. This clonotype was sampled from a human donor with acute or convalescent COVID-19. The donor label of this sample is uncertain. Here the CDR3 reads CASTPGGVAEAFF. CDR3 DNA sequence: TGTGCCAGCACCCCCGGGGGGGTCGCTGAAGCTTTCTTT.